A single sample gave rise to the 13 T cell receptor beta chains below, sequenced in a study of shared clonotypes between healthy human individuals. Clones were sequenced by immunoSEQ multiplex PCR, and TCRdb holds only the in-frame ones, with some missing. The sample shows about 2 million clones, around 96% of them seen only once. Naive CD8 populations comprised CD45RO-negative cells positively selected for CCR7, excluding terminally differentiated effector memory CD45RA+ cells. Source material: naive CD8+ T cells sorted from blood. These TCRs come from a man aged 18 to 29 in good health.

This clone was found once. The chain has TRBV7-9 and TRBJ2-7; 7 bases are shared with TRBD1. The CDR3 spans 13 residues. With 4 bases clipped from V and 3 bases from J, the junction kept 3 bases outside the gene matches. Germline loops: CDR1 SEHNR, CDR2 FQNEAQ (reference sequence). CDR3 loop: CASSWDSRYEQYF. The CDR3 bases are TGTGCCAGCAGCTGGGACAGCCGCTACGAGCAGTACTTC.

V and J are TRBV15 and TRBJ1-2; D remains ambiguous. With 1 base removed from V and 5 bases from J, the gap between germline ends came to 11 bases. CDR3 length: 14 amino acids. CDR1 and CDR2 (germline): LNHNV, YYDKDF (reference sequence). This CDR3 is CATSRVGLAYGYTF. The CDR3 nucleotides are TGTGCCACCAGCAGAGTCGGGCTTGCTTATGGCTACACCTTC. Filled out from reference TRBV15 and TRBJ1-2, the complete variable domain reads DAMVIQNPRYQVTQFGKPVTLSCSQTLNHNVMYWYQQKSSQAPKLLFHYYDKDFNNEADTPDNFQSRRPNTSFCFLDIRSPGLGDTAMYLCATSRVGLAYGYTFGSGTRLTVV.

This clone appeared a single time. V gene TRBV7-2 combines with J gene TRBJ2-1; D not resolved. The V gene's germline CDR1 is SGHTA and CDR2 FQGNSA. The CDR3 covers 13 residues. V was cut by 5 bases and J by 2 bases, with 7 bases left in between. CDR3 nucleotide sequence: TGTGCCAGCAGCCCGGCTACCTACAATGAGCAGTTCTTC. This gives the protein CASSPATYNEQFF.

The gene calls are TRBV27 and TRBJ2-1; D possibly corresponds to TRBD2 (6 bases). The germline CDR1 and CDR2 sequences are MNHEY and SMNVEV (reference sequence). V gave up 6 bases and J gave up 15 bases, with 21 bases separating them. The CDR3 runs 13 residues. DNA for the CDR3: TGTGCCAGCAGCGCATTCACCGGGACTCGGGTGTTCTTC. Translating it yields CASSAFTGTRVFF.

The chain combines TRBV7-8 with TRBJ2-7; perhaps D is TRBD1 or TRBD2 (6 bases each). V was clipped by 0 bases and J by 1 base, with 13 bases between them. CDR3 length equals 16 residues. Germline assignment: CDR1 SGHVS and CDR2 FQNEAQ. For the CDR3, the DNA is TGTGCCAGCAGCTTAGCGACGGGGGCGGCGTCCTACGAGCAGTACTTC. Translating it yields CASSLATGAASYEQYF.

The CDR3 DNA follows: TGTGCCAGCAGCCCAGAAGATATGGATTCCTACGAGCAGTACTTC. This encodes CASSPEDMDSYEQYF. This sequence joins TRBV9 and TRBJ2-7; D is undetermined. Per the germline V gene, CDR1 is SGDLS and CDR2 is YYNGEE. The length of the CDR3 is 15 residues. V gave up 4 bases and J gave up 1 base, with 15 bases separating them.

The V call is TRBV4-2, the J call TRBJ1-5, with a weak D call TRBD1 (6 bases). The length of the CDR3 is 17 residues. Per the germline V gene, CDR1 is LGHNA and CDR2 is YNFKEQ. Trimming cost V 0 bases and J 3 bases, with 15 bases left between them. CDR3: CASSQDGEGGDNQPQHF. The CDR3 DNA reads as TGTGCCAGCAGCCAAGATGGGGAAGGGGGAGACAATCAGCCCCAGCATTTT.

V usage is TRBV6-6 and J usage is TRBJ1-4; a weak D match, TRBD1 (5 bases). This CDR3 is 16 amino acids long. In germline, CDR1 is MNHNY, CDR2 SVGAGI (reference sequence). V lost 6 bases to trimming and J lost 5 bases, with 19 bases between them. The CDR3 nucleotides are TGTGCCAGCAGGAAACCGACGGGGGACCCAAATGAAAAACTGTTTTTT. Translated: CASRKPTGDPNEKLFF.

This rearrangement joins TRBV5-1 to TRBJ2-3; TRBD2 aligns across 9 bases. V was pared by 0 bases and J by 5 bases, with 10 bases of the junction left unmatched. Germline V gene data show CDR1 as SGHRS and CDR2 as YFSETQ. The length of the CDR3 is 17 residues. CDR3 nucleotides: TGCGCCAGCAGCTTGGCGGAGAGCGGGGGGCTGGGAGATACGCAGTATTTT. Translated: CASSLAESGGLGDTQYF.

The chain links TRBV27 to TRBJ2-3; D may be TRBD2 (6 bases). The germline V gene has CDR1 MNHEY and CDR2 SMNVEV (reference sequence). V was trimmed by 5 bases and J by 0 bases, leaving 12 bases between them. The CDR3 consists of 15 residues. CDR3: CASSPRDGSTDTQYF. The CDR3 nucleotides are TGTGCCAGCAGTCCGCGGGACGGGAGCACAGATACGCAGTATTTT.

The chain has TRBV15 and TRBJ2-1; 9 bases are shared with TRBD2. The CDR3 length is 16 residues. The V segment lost 5 bases and the J segment 8 bases; nucleotides outside the gene matches: 13. Germline V gene data show CDR1 as LNHNV and CDR2 as YYDKDF (reference sequence). The CDR3 protein is CATSAYVAGAGDEQFF. DNA of the CDR3: TGTGCCACCAGCGCCTACGTAGCGGGGGCCGGGGATGAGCAGTTCTTC.

This clone has a single count. The DNA of the CDR3 is TGTGCCAGCAGCGGGAGACTTACTAGCACAGATACGCAGTATTTT. Its protein product is CASSGRLTSTDTQYF. The rearrangement joins TRBV9 to TRBJ2-3; the D is unclear. The V and J ends lost 3 bases and 0 bases respectively, with 11 bases between them. CDR1 SGDLS and CDR2 YYNGEE come from the germline V gene. This CDR3 region has 15 residues.

This chain's CDR3 is CASSSNGGDDREPQRWHEQFF. CDR3 DNA: TGTGCCAGCAGCTCAAATGGGGGTGACGACAGGGAACCTCAAAGATGGCATGAGCAGTTCTTC. The chain employs TRBV7-8 and TRBJ2-1, with 7 bases fitting TRBD1. The J segment lost 8 bases and the V segment lost 4 bases, leaving 29 bases of the junction unmatched. Germline V gene lookup returns CDR1 SGHVS and CDR2 FQNEAQ. CDR3 size: 21 residues. Full variable domain (remainder filled in from reference TRBV7-8 and TRBJ2-1): GAGVSQSPRYKVAKRGQDVALRCDPISGHVSLFWYQQALGQGPEFLTYFQNEAQLDKSGLPSDRFFAERPEGSVSTLKIQRTQQEDSAVYLCASSSNGGDDREPQRWHEQFFGPGTRLTVL.